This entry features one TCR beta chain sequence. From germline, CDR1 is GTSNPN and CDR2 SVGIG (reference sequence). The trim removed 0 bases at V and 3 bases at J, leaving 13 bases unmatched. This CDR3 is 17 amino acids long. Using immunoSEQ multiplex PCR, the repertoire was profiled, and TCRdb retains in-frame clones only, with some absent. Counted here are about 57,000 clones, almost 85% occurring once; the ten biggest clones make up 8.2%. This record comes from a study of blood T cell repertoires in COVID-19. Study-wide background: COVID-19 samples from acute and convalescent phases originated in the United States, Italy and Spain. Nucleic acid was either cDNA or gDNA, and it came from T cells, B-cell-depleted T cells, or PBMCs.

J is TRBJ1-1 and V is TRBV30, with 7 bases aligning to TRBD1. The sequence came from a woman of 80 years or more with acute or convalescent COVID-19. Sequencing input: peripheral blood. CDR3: CAWSVYGRGPGYTEAFF. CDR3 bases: TGTGCCTGGAGTGTATATGGTAGGGGGCCGGGGTACACTGAAGCTTTCTTT. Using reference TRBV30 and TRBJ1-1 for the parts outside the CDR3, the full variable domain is SQTIHQWPATLVQPVGSPLSLECTVEGTSNPNLYWYRQAAGRGLQLLFYSVGIGQISSEVPQNLSASRPQDRQFILSSKKLLLSDSGFYLCAWSVYGRGPGYTEAFFGQGTRLTVV.